One sample yielded the 30 T cell receptor beta chains listed below, sequenced in a study of blood T cell repertoires in COVID-19. Only in-frame clones appear in the TCRdb table, and some are missing; sequencing was by immunoSEQ multiplex PCR. The sample includes about 230,000 clones, 80% to 85% of them seen just once. The sample comprised peripheral blood. These receptors were obtained from a man aged 35 to 55 with acute or convalescent COVID-19.

The V call is TRBV5-4, the J call TRBJ2-7; 7 bases map to TRBD2. V lost 4 bases and J lost 3; bases outside the gene matches: 10. CDR1 is SGHNT, CDR2 YYREEE, per germline (reference sequence). The CDR3 is 15 amino acids. CDR3 bases: TGTGCCAGCAGCCCCGGGCTAGCGGACAACTACGAGCAGTACTTC. Protein product: CASSPGLADNYEQYF.

This sequence joins TRBV6-1 and TRBJ1-5; a weak D match, TRBD1 (5 bases). CDR3 length equals 16 residues. Germline V gives CDR1 MNHNS, CDR2 SASEGT. Trimming stripped 4 bases from V and 0 bases from J, with 13 bases between. The CDR3 nucleotides are TGTGCCAGCAGTGGAGGCCGACAGTATAGCAATCAGCCCCAGCATTTT. This encodes CASSGGRQYSNQPQHF.

This sequence joins TRBV10-3 and TRBJ2-7, with 11 nucleotides matching TRBD2. J gave up 3 bases and V 7 bases, and 8 bases lay outside the gene matches. The germline gives CDR1 ENHRY, CDR2 SYGVKD. The CDR3 spans 15 residues. CDR3: CAITKTSGAGYEQYF. CDR3 nucleotide sequence: TGTGCCATCACCAAGACTAGCGGGGCGGGCTACGAGCAGTACTTC.

This chain uses TRBV7-7 with TRBJ2-1; a weak D match, TRBD1 (7 bases). The CDR3 has 15 residues. V lost 6 bases, J lost 2 bases, and 14 bases lay in between. Germline V gene sequence: CDR1 SSHAT, CDR2 FNYEAQ (reference sequence). CDR3 residues: CASSSAGQPYNEQFF. The CDR3 nucleotides read TGTGCCAGCAGTTCCGCGGGACAGCCCTACAATGAGCAGTTCTTC.

The chain employs TRBV29-1 and TRBJ1-1; TRBD1 aligns across 7 bases. The junction had 11 bases not matched to a gene; V was cut back by 4 bases and J by 0 bases. CDR1 is SQVTM and CDR2 is ANQGSEA in the germline V gene. The CDR3 has 16 amino acids. CDR3 amino acids: CSVVDRQGFLNTEAFF. CDR3 DNA: TGCAGCGTTGTGGACAGGCAGGGATTTTTGAACACTGAAGCTTTCTTT.

V usage is TRBV6-1 and J usage is TRBJ2-7; D call uncertain. The V and J ends lost 3 bases and 5 bases respectively, with 14 bases between them. Germline V gene lookup returns CDR1 MNHNS and CDR2 SASEGT. CDR3 length: 14 amino acids. The CDR3 sequence: CASSDRRLGHEQYF. The CDR3 nucleotides read TGTGCCAGCAGTGACCGGCGGCTTGGCCACGAGCAGTACTTC.

The gene calls are TRBV7-8 and TRBJ1-4; tentatively, D is TRBD1 (5 bases). There are 15 residues in the CDR3. Germline loops: CDR1 SGHVS, CDR2 FQNEAQ. The V and J ends lost 1 base and 2 bases respectively, with 8 bases between them. CDR3 nucleotides: TGTGCCAGCAGCTTAGGGGCAGGGACTAATGAAAAACTGTTTTTT. It encodes CASSLGAGTNEKLFF.

The V gene is TRBV10-1, the J gene TRBJ1-2; the D gene is possibly TRBD1 (6 bases). V was shortened by 4 bases and J by 4 bases, with 16 bases between the two germline ends. This CDR3 is 15 amino acids long. CDR1 is WNHNN, CDR2 SYGVQD, per germline (reference sequence). The CDR3 is CASSAIQGPSYGYTF. As DNA, the CDR3 is TGCGCCAGCAGTGCGATTCAGGGGCCAAGCTATGGCTACACCTTC.

The chain joins TRBV6-2 or TRBV6-3 to TRBJ1-1; 7 bases align to TRBD1. Germline V gene lookup returns CDR1 MNHEY and CDR2 SVGEGT. This CDR3 spans 14 amino acids. V lost 5 bases, J lost 7 bases, and 10 bases stayed unmatched. Here the CDR3 DNA reads TGTGCCAGCAGTCGTAGCGACAGGGCGATTGAAGCTTTCTTT. It translates to CASSRSDRAIEAFF.

This chain uses TRBV29-1 with TRBJ1-1; no reliable D call. The V end lost 5 bases, the J end lost 3 bases, and 10 bases lay between the germline ends. CDR3 size: 12 residues. In germline, CDR1 is SQVTM, CDR2 ANQGSEA. This chain's CDR3 is CSVSLGDTEAFF. Here the CDR3 DNA reads TGCAGCGTTAGCTTGGGCGACACTGAAGCTTTCTTT. The full variable domain, rest sourced from reference TRBV29-1 and TRBJ1-1, is SAVISQKPSRDICQRGTSLTIQCQVDSQVTMMFWYRQQPGQSLTLIATANQGSEATYESGFVIDKFPISRPNLTFSTLTVSNMSPEDSSIYLCSVSLGDTEAFFGQGTRLTVV.

J is TRBJ2-3 and V is TRBV25-1; 11 nucleotides line up with TRBD2. This CDR3 has 16 amino acids. From germline, CDR1 is MGHDK and CDR2 SYGVNS. V dropped 2 bases and J dropped 0; count of bases not matched to a gene: 1. CDR3 DNA: TGTGCCAGCAGTGAACCTAGCGGGAGGAGCACAGATACGCAGTATTTT. It encodes CASSEPSGRSTDTQYF.

The chain uses TRBV4-3 and TRBJ1-4, with D possibly matching TRBD1 (5 bases). Germline V gene sequence: CDR1 LGHNA, CDR2 YSLEER. V was cut by 0 bases and J by 4 bases, with 9 bases left in between. CDR3 size: 15 residues. CDR3 residues: CASSQDRQINEKLFF. The CDR3 DNA follows: TGCGCCAGCAGCCAAGATCGACAGATTAATGAAAAACTGTTTTTT.

The J gene is TRBJ2-7, the V gene TRBV29-1; perhaps TRBD1 as D (5 bases). Germline CDR1 reads SQVTM; CDR2 reads ANQGSEA. Trimming pared 3 bases from V and 4 bases from J, leaving 10 bases between. CDR3 size: 12 residues. The CDR3 DNA is TGCAGCGTTGAGGGGCAGGATTACGAGCAGTACTTC. As protein: CSVEGQDYEQYF.

The chain couples TRBV5-6 to TRBJ2-1; 10 nucleotides line up with TRBD2. This CDR3 comprises 18 residues. The ends lost 4 bases at V and 7 bases at J; junction bases unmatched: 17. CDR1 SGHDT and CDR2 YYEEEE come from the germline V gene. The CDR3 bases are TGTGCCAGCAGCATTTTAGCGGGAGGCACCTTGGGGGGGAATGAGCAGTTCTTC. Translating gives CASSILAGGTLGGNEQFF.

The genes are TRBV30 and TRBJ2-1, with TRBD1 matching 8 bases. From germline, CDR1 is GTSNPN and CDR2 SVGIG (reference sequence). The ends lost 5 bases at V and 7 bases at J; junction bases unmatched: 4. The length of the CDR3 is 12 residues. CDR3 region: CAWDRGWNEQFF. In nucleotides, the CDR3 is TGTGCCTGGGACAGGGGTTGGAATGAGCAGTTCTTC.

The V and J genes are TRBV7-3 and TRBJ1-1; a weak D match, TRBD1 (6 bases). Trimming took 0 bases from V and 6 from J, leaving 20 bases between them. The CDR3 extends over 17 amino acids. Looked up from germline, CDR1 is SGHTA and CDR2 is FQGTGA. Here the CDR3 reads CASSLTSVQGHKSEAFF. The DNA of the CDR3 is TGTGCCAGCAGCTTAACGTCAGTACAGGGTCATAAATCTGAAGCTTTCTTT.

The rearrangement uses TRBV23-1 and TRBJ2-1; 9 bases agree with TRBD1. TRBV23-1 counts as an open reading frame of uncertain function. The CDR3 runs 18 residues. V dropped 4 bases and J dropped 13; count of bases not matched to a gene: 23. CDR3 loop: CASSRVNEDRGRLGKQFF. In nucleotides, the CDR3 is TGCGCCAGCAGTCGGGTCAACGAAGACAGGGGGAGACTGGGAAAACAGTTCTTC.

The chain links TRBV10-3 to TRBJ1-2; TRBD1 matches at 10 bases. Germline lookup yields CDR1 ENHRY and CDR2 SYGVKD. The CDR3 extends over 15 amino acids. The V and J ends lost 5 bases and 6 bases, in that order; junction bases with no gene match: 9. The CDR3 loop is CAISNGDRGTDGYTF. The CDR3 coding sequence is TGTGCCATCAGTAACGGGGACAGGGGAACGGATGGCTACACCTTC.

V is TRBV5-1 and J is TRBJ1-1, with D perhaps TRBD1 (6 bases). The CDR3 is 13 residues long. Looked up from germline, CDR1 is SGHRS and CDR2 is YFSETQ. The V and J ends lost 4 bases and 3 bases respectively, with 10 bases between them. The CDR3 loop reads CASSIQGDTEAFF. As DNA, the CDR3 is TGCGCCAGCAGCATACAGGGCGACACTGAAGCTTTCTTT.

J is TRBJ2-5 and V is TRBV2, with 9 bases lining up with TRBD2. Germline assignment: CDR1 SNHLY and CDR2 FYNNEI. This CDR3 region has 15 residues. Unmatched junction bases numbered 12, after V lost 8 bases and J lost 5 bases. The CDR3 spells CASDRASGTRETQYF. For the CDR3, the DNA is TGTGCCAGCGACAGGGCTAGCGGGACCCGGGAGACCCAGTACTTC.

This clone was observed a handful of times. J is TRBJ2-7 and V is TRBV7-2, with D uncertain. The ends were cut back, 1 base at V and 7 bases at J, with 17 bases in the middle. Germline V gene lookup returns CDR1 SGHTA and CDR2 FQGNSA. The CDR3 is made up of 15 amino acids. CDR3 sequence reads: CASSLGSSALREQYF. DNA of the CDR3: TGTGCCAGCAGCTTAGGGTCAAGCGCCCTGAGGGAGCAGTACTTC.

The chain is built from TRBV11-2 and TRBJ1-1; unclear D gene. CDR1 and CDR2 from the germline V gene are SGHAT and FQNNGV. This CDR3 has 15 amino acids. V was shortened by 6 bases and J by 5 bases, with 19 bases between the two germline ends. CDR3 in amino acids: CASSQTGGSKTEAFF. Written as DNA, the CDR3 is TGTGCCAGCAGTCAAACCGGAGGGAGTAAAACTGAAGCTTTCTTT. The full variable domain, completed using reference TRBV11-2 and TRBJ1-1, is EAGVAQSPRYKIIEKRQSVAFWCNPISGHATLYWYQQILGQGPKLLIQFQNNGVVDDSQLPKDRFSAERLKGVDSTLKIQPAKLEDSAVYLCASSQTGGSKTEAFFGQGTRLTVV.

This chain joins TRBV6-2 or TRBV6-3 and TRBJ2-4, with D perhaps TRBD2 (6 bases). The germline gives CDR1 MNHEY, CDR2 SVGEGT. V lost 4 bases and J lost 1, with 11 bases in between. The CDR3 has 15 amino acids. The chain's CDR3 is CASSFAGSAKNIQYF. DNA for the CDR3: TGTGCCAGCAGTTTCGCGGGATCGGCCAAAAACATTCAGTACTTC.

V gene TRBV5-8 combines with J gene TRBJ2-3; 11 bases are shared with TRBD2. Germline assignment: CDR1 SGHTS and CDR2 YDEGEE. The V gene end was trimmed by 2 bases and the J gene end by 2 bases; junction bases not matched to a gene: 4. The CDR3 covers 16 residues. The CDR3 reads CASSFTSGRFTDTQYF. CDR3 sequence (DNA): TGTGCCAGCAGCTTTACTAGCGGGAGATTCACAGATACGCAGTATTTT. Drawing the rest from reference TRBV5-8 and TRBJ2-3, the complete variable domain is EAGVTQSPTHLIKTRGQQATLRCSPISGHTSVYWYQQALGLGLQFLLWYDEGEERNRGNFPPRFSGRQFPNYSSELNVNALELEDSALYLCASSFTSGRFTDTQYFGPGTRLTVL.

This chain uses TRBV5-4 with TRBJ2-5; 7 nucleotides line up with TRBD1. Germline CDR1 is SGHNT and CDR2 is YYREEE (reference sequence). J lost 3 bases, V lost 2 bases, and 1 base had no gene match. The CDR3 runs to 13 residues. CDR3 protein: CASSFDREETQYF. The CDR3 region has the DNA TGTGCCAGCAGCTTTGACAGGGAAGAGACCCAGTACTTC.

This rearrangement joins TRBV7-8 to TRBJ2-5; TRBD2 agrees at 11 bases. CDR1 and CDR2 (germline): SGHVS, FQNEAQ. CDR3 size: 16 residues. V lost 5 bases to trimming and J lost 3 bases; unmatched junction nucleotides: 8. The CDR3 DNA reads TGTGCCAGCAGCCGCGTCGGGACTAGCGGAAAAGAGACCCAGTACTTC. It yields the protein CASSRVGTSGKETQYF.

CDR3 loop: CASSSIPGQGNQPQHF. The CDR3 nucleotides are TGTGCCAGCAGTTCCATTCCAGGGCAAGGCAATCAGCCCCAGCATTTT. The rearrangement joins TRBV28 to TRBJ1-5; a weak D match, TRBD1 (5 bases). Germline V CDR1 and CDR2: MDHEN, SYDVKM. Trimming shortened V by 4 bases and J by 2 bases, and 15 bases separated the two germline ends. This CDR3 is built from 16 residues.

The chain is built from TRBV30 and TRBJ1-2; the D gene is possibly TRBD1 (6 bases). The CDR3 sequence is 13 residues long. Trimming pared 3 bases from V and 7 bases from J, leaving 15 bases between. Germline V gene data show CDR1 as GTSNPN and CDR2 as SVGIG (reference sequence). The CDR3 region is CAWSQGGGLGYTF. The CDR3 DNA reads TGTGCCTGGAGCCAAGGGGGTGGACTTGGCTACACCTTC. Complete variable domain (other parts from reference TRBV30 and TRBJ1-2): SQTIHQWPATLVQPVGSPLSLECTVEGTSNPNLYWYRQAAGRGLQLLFYSVGIGQISSEVPQNLSASRPQDRQFILSSKKLLLSDSGFYLCAWSQGGGLGYTFGSGTRLTVV.

J is TRBJ2-7 and V is TRBV2; 8 bases agree with TRBD2. Germline values: CDR1 SNHLY, CDR2 FYNNEI. The CDR3 is 13 amino acids. J was trimmed by 4 bases and V by 8 bases; bases with no gene match: 7. The CDR3 here is CASLQLAAYEQYF. CDR3 bases: TGTGCCAGCTTACAACTAGCGGCTTACGAGCAGTACTTC.

This rearrangement joins TRBV5-1 to TRBJ1-5, with D perhaps TRBD1 (5 bases). Germline lookup yields CDR1 SGHRS and CDR2 YFSETQ. The CDR3 has 14 amino acids. Trimming removed 2 bases at V and 2 bases at J, with 8 bases between. The CDR3: CASSLRGGNQPQHF. The CDR3 DNA follows: TGCGCCAGCAGCTTACGGGGGGGCAATCAGCCCCAGCATTTT.